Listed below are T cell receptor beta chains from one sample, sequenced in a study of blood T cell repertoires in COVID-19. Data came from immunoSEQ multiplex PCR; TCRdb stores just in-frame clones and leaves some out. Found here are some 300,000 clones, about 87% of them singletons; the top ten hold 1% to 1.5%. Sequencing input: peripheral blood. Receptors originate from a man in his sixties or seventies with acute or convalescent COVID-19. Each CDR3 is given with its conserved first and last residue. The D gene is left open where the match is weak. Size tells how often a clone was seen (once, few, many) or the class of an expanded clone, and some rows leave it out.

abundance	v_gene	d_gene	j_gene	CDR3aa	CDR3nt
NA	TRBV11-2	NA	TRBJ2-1	CASSLGRVDNEQFF	TGTGCCAGCAGCTTAGGTCGGGTTGACAATGAGCAGTTCTTC
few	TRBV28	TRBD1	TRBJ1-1	CATTAGGSEAFF	TGTGCCACCACGGCAGGGGGGTCTGAAGCTTTCTTT
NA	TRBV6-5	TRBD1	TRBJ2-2	CASRGPGQGAGELFF	TGTGCCAGCAGAGGCCCGGGACAGGGGGCCGGGGAGCTGTTTTTT
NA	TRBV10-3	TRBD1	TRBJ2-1	CAISSRDRENNEQFF	TGTGCCATCAGTAGCCGGGACAGGGAGAACAATGAGCAGTTCTTC
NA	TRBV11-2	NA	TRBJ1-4	CASSLRQYNEKLFF	TGTGCCAGCAGCTTAAGACAGTACAATGAAAAACTGTTTTTT
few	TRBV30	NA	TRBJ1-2	CAWSVRGRNYGYTF	TGTGCCTGGAGTGTAAGGGGTCGGAACTATGGCTACACCTTC
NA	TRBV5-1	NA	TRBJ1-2	CASMAVFGGSYGYTF	TGCGCCAGCATGGCCGTCTTTGGGGGCTCCTATGGCTACACCTTC
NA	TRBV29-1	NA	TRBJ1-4	CSVSIPGSEKLFF	TGCAGCGTTTCTATTCCGGGGAGTGAAAAACTGTTTTTT
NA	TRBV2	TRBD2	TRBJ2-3	CASSDPGGGTRDTQYF	TGTGCCAGCAGTGACCCTGGCGGGGGGACTCGAGATACGCAGTATTTT
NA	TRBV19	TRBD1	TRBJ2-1	CASSIGTGGFNEQFF	TGTGCCAGTAGTATAGGGACAGGGGGCTTCAATGAGCAGTTCTTC
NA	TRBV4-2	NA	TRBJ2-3	CAASGSSTDTQYF	TGTGCCGCGAGCGGTTCTAGCACAGATACGCAGTATTTT
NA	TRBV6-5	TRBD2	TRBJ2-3	CASSLSGAGTDTQYF	TGTGCCAGCAGCCTTAGCGGGGCGGGAACAGATACGCAGTATTTT
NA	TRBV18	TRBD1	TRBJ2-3	CASSPPRGPDTQYF	TGTGCCAGCTCACCACCCAGGGGGCCAGATACGCAGTATTTT
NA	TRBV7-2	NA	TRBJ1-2	CASSLMVNSGYTF	TGTGCCAGCAGCTTAATGGTTAATAGCGGCTACACCTTC
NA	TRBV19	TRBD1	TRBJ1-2	CASRTIRDSSYGYTF	TGTGCCAGTAGGACTATTCGGGACAGTTCCTATGGCTACACCTTC
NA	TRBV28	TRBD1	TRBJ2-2	CASSFWDRVAGELFF	TGTGCCAGCAGTTTTTGGGACAGGGTGGCCGGGGAGCTGTTTTTT
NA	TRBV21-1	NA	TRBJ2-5	CASSGLEETQYF	TGTGCCAGCAGCGGACTCGAAGAGACCCAGTACTTC
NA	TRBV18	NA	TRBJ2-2	CASSPVSGDTGELFF	TGTGCCAGCTCACCGGTATCCGGGGACACCGGGGAGCTGTTTTTT
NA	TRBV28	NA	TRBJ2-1	CASIYSGDLGDEQFF	TGTGCCAGCATCTATTCGGGGGACCTAGGGGATGAGCAGTTCTTC
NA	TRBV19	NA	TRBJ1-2	CASSPGMNYGYTF	TGTGCCAGTAGCCCGGGGATGAACTATGGCTACACCTTC
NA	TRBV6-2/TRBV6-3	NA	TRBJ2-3	CASSSFQLSTDTQYF	TGTGCCAGCAGTTCCTTTCAACTAAGCACAGATACGCAGTATTTT
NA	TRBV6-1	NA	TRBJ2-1	CASSERGTPGYNEQFF	TGTGCCAGCAGTGAAAGGGGGACCCCGGGGTACAATGAGCAGTTCTTC
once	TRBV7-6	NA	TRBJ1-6	CASSREQEGPPLHF	TGTGCCAGCAGCCGAGAGCAGGAGGGTCCACCCCTCCACTTT
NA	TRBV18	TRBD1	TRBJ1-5	CASSPGQGSGQPQHF	TGTGCCAGCTCACCGGGACAGGGGTCGGGTCAGCCCCAGCATTTT
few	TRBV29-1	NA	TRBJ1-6	CSAGHRSSYNSPLHF	TGCAGCGCCGGACATAGGAGCTCCTATAATTCACCCCTCCACTTT
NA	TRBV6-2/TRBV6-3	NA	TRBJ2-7	CASSQAPGYEQYF	TGTGCCAGCAGCCAAGCCCCGGGCTACGAGCAGTACTTC
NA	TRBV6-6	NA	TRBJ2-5	CASSSGTQETQYF	TGTGCCAGCAGCTCCGGGACTCAAGAGACCCAGTACTTC
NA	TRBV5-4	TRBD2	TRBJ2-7	CASASGSSYEQYF	TGTGCCAGCGCTAGCGGGAGTAGCTACGAGCAGTACTTC
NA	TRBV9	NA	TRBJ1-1	CASSVSGMNTEAFF	TGTGCCAGCAGCGTGTCAGGGATGAACACTGAAGCTTTCTTT
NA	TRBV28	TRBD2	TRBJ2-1	CASIIVSGRAGNEQFF	TGTGCCAGCATCATCGTGAGCGGGAGGGCAGGAAATGAGCAGTTCTTC
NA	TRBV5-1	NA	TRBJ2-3	CASSLVPVDTQYF	TGCGCCAGCAGCTTGGTCCCCGTAGATACGCAGTATTTT
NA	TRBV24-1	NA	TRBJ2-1	CATSDSIRGGLDNEQFF	TGTGCCACCAGTGATTCCATAAGGGGGGGCCTCGACAATGAGCAGTTCTTC
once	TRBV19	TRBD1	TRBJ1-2	CASSIPGQVYGYTF	TGTGCCAGTAGTATACCGGGACAGGTCTATGGCTACACCTTC
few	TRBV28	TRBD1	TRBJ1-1	CASSLGTGAIGWTEAFF	TGTGCCAGCAGTCTGGGGACAGGGGCGATAGGTTGGACTGAAGCTTTCTTT
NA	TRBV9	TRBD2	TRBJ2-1	CASSPRLAGGDYGNEQFF	TGTGCCAGCAGCCCAAGACTAGCGGGAGGGGACTACGGCAATGAGCAGTTCTTC
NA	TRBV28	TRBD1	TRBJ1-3	CASSRGQGARYTIYF	TGTGCCAGCAGCAGAGGACAGGGGGCAAGGTACACCATATATTTT
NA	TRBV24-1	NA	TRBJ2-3	CATSDQQSYTQYF	TGTGCCACCAGTGATCAACAGAGTTATACGCAGTATTTT
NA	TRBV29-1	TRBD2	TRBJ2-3	CSVQGSGGTAWQYF	TGCAGCGTTCAGGGTAGCGGGGGAACCGCATGGCAGTATTTT
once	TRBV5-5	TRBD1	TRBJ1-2	CASSGPGQGLVSLGGYTF	TGTGCCAGCAGCGGACCGGGACAGGGGCTCGTTTCACTTGGGGGCTACACCTTC
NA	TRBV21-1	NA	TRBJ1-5	CAIPGGGVKYGQPQHF	TGTGCCATCCCCGGAGGGGGGGTGAAATACGGTCAGCCCCAGCATTTT
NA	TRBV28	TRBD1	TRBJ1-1	CASSAAGGDRREAFF	TGTGCCAGCAGCGCGGCAGGGGGCGACCGACGGGAAGCTTTCTTT
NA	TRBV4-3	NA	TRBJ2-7	CASSRYRDSSYEQYF	TGCGCCAGCAGCCGATACCGGGACTCTTCCTACGAGCAGTACTTC
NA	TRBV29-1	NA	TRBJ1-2	CSAVARGSYGYTF	TGCAGCGCCGTCGCGCGGGGAAGCTATGGCTACACCTTC
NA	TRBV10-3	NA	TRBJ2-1	CAIQGATGYNEQFF	TGTGCCATACAGGGCGCGACCGGCTACAATGAGCAGTTCTTC
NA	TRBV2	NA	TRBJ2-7	CASRTLTAYEQYF	TGTGCCAGCAGAACGTTGACAGCCTACGAGCAGTACTTC
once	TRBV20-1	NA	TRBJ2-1	CSALNYNEQFF	TGCAGTGCCCTTAACTACAATGAGCAGTTCTTC
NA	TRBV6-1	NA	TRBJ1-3	CASSEASVNTIYF	TGTGCCAGCAGTGAAGCATCGGTAAACACCATATATTTT
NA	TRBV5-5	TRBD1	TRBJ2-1	CASSLVAGGVYNEQFF	TGTGCCAGCAGCTTGGTAGCAGGGGGCGTTTACAATGAGCAGTTCTTC
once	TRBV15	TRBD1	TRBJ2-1	CATSRDRGYEQFF	TGTGCCACCAGCAGGGACAGGGGATATGAGCAGTTCTTC
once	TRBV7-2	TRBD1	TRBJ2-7	CASSLDRGLDEQYF	TGTGCCAGCAGCTTAGACAGGGGTCTGGACGAGCAGTACTTC
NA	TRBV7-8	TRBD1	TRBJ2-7	CASSRGQSVYEQYF	TGTGCCAGCAGCCGGGGACAGTCTGTGTACGAGCAGTACTTC